Following are 10 T cell receptor beta chains from one sample sequenced in a study of cytomegalovirus exposure and HLA in healthy donors (TCRdb year 2017). The library was produced with the immunoSEQ multiplex PCR assay. For the multiplex PCR, a mixture combining 60 forward primers for TCR Vbeta segments and 13 reverse primers for TCR Jbeta segments was used. TCRdb provides this immuneACCESS table in a form limited to in-frame rearrangements. Some clones are lacking; in checked studies, under half of them reflect an unresolved V gene, and why the rest are absent is not known. Present in this sample are some 190,000 clones, around 80% of which were seen just once. About 2.4% of the sample goes to the ten largest clones. Sequencing input: PBMCs. These receptors originate from a male donor in good health and CMV-seronegative.

V is TRBV13 and J is TRBJ1-3, with 7 bases aligning to TRBD1. This CDR3 spans 14 amino acids. Germline loops: CDR1 PRHDT, CDR2 FYEKMQ (reference sequence). J gave up 2 bases and V 5 bases, and 3 bases lay outside the gene matches. CDR3 DNA: TGTGCCAGCAGCCCACAGGGGACTGGAAACACCATATATTTT. It codes for CASSPQGTGNTIYF.

The V gene is TRBV27, the J gene TRBJ2-2; 11 bases match TRBD2. With V trimmed by 1 base and J by 4 bases, 2 bases remained unmatched. This CDR3 is 16 amino acids long. Germline V gives CDR1 MNHEY, CDR2 SMNVEV (reference sequence). Here the CDR3 reads CASSLLAGGPTGELFF. CDR3 nucleotides: TGTGCCAGCAGTTTATTAGCGGGGGGGCCCACCGGGGAGCTGTTTTTT.

The chain combines TRBV13 with TRBJ2-5, with 7 bases aligning to TRBD1. Trimming removed 5 bases from V and 4 bases from J; junction bases left unmatched: 7. This CDR3 has 14 amino acids. Germline V CDR1 and CDR2: PRHDT, FYEKMQ (reference sequence). CDR3 DNA sequence: TGTGCCAGCAGCGGAACAGGGGAAGCAGAGACCCAGTACTTC. Translating gives CASSGTGEAETQYF.

This chain uses TRBV4-1 with TRBJ2-7; 10 bases agree with TRBD1. The J segment lost 5 bases and the V segment lost 3 bases, leaving 7 bases of the junction unmatched. CDR3 length: 15 residues. Germline V gene sequence: CDR1 MGHRA, CDR2 YSYEKL. CDR3 protein: CASSHSGTGDHEQYF. In nucleotides, the CDR3 is TGCGCCAGCAGCCACTCTGGGACAGGGGACCACGAGCAGTACTTC.

The V and J genes are TRBV7-2 and TRBJ2-2; 9 positions agree with TRBD2. This CDR3 contains 17 residues. Per the germline V gene, CDR1 is SGHTA and CDR2 is FQGNSA. Trimming removed 5 bases from V and 7 bases from J; junction bases left unmatched: 14. The CDR3 sequence is CASSTQLAGPGNGELFF. In DNA form, the CDR3 reads TGTGCCAGCAGCACTCAACTAGCGGGCCCTGGGAACGGGGAGCTGTTTTTT.

To note about this clone: In the same sample, other DNA sequences code for this CDR3. The chain has TRBV7-9 and TRBJ2-7; 8 bases line up with TRBD1. Germline CDR1 SEHNR, CDR2 FQNEAQ (reference sequence). V was clipped by 5 bases and J by 3 bases; unmatched bases: 0. The CDR3 totals 12 residues. The CDR3: CASSDRGYEQYF. CDR3 in DNA: TGTGCCAGCAGCGACAGGGGCTACGAGCAGTACTTC.

The rearrangement uses TRBV5-6 and TRBJ2-7; TRBD1 agrees at 8 bases. There are 15 residues in the CDR3. Looked up from germline, CDR1 is SGHDT and CDR2 is YYEEEE. The junction had 6 bases not matched to a gene; V was cut back by 0 bases and J by 4 bases. The CDR3 here is CASSLGRTGWYEQYF. The CDR3 nucleotides are TGTGCCAGCAGCTTGGGGCGGACAGGGTGGTACGAGCAGTACTTC. Drawing the rest from reference TRBV5-6 and TRBJ2-7, the complete variable domain is DAGVTQSPTHLIKTRGQQVTLRCSPKSGHDTVSWYQQALGQGPQFIFQYYEEEERQRGNFPDRFSGHQFPNYSSELNVNALLLGDSALYLCASSLGRTGWYEQYFGPGTRLTVT.

This clone was seen a few times. This same CDR3 is encoded by further DNA sequences in the sample. The rearrangement links TRBV5-4 to TRBJ2-2; TRBD2 matches 10 bases. Germline V gives CDR1 SGHNT, CDR2 YYREEE (reference sequence). V dropped 0 bases and J dropped 6; count of bases not matched to a gene: 2. The CDR3 totals 15 residues. The DNA for the CDR3 is TGTGCCAGCAGCTTGGGGCTAGCGGGGGCCGGGGAGCTGTTTTTT. It is translated as CASSLGLAGAGELFF. The complete variable domain, with remaining parts taken from reference TRBV5-4 and TRBJ2-2, reads ETGVTQSPTHLIKTRGQQVTLRCSSQSGHNTVSWYQQALGQGPQFIFQYYREEENGRGNFPPRFSGLQFPNYSSELNVNALELDDSALYLCASSLGLAGAGELFFGEGSRLTVL.

The rearrangement links TRBV28 to TRBJ2-4; 10 nucleotides align to TRBD1. The CDR3 extends over 16 amino acids. J was trimmed by 4 bases and V by 3 bases; bases with no gene match: 6. Germline V gene data show CDR1 as MDHEN and CDR2 as SYDVKM. The CDR3 nucleotides are TGTGCCAGCAGTTTGTGGGCGGGACAGGGGAAAAACATTCAGTACTTC. Its translation is CASSLWAGQGKNIQYF.

V usage is TRBV6-4 and J usage is TRBJ2-2; D gene ambiguous. CDR1 is MRHNA, CDR2 SNTAGT, per germline. CDR3 length: 13 residues. The ends were cut back, 6 bases at V and 0 bases at J, with 5 bases in the middle. The CDR3 bases are TGTGCCAGCAGCCCCGCGAACACCGGGGAGCTGTTTTTT. Its protein is CASSPANTGELFF.